This T cell receptor beta chain emerged from a study of cytomegalovirus exposure and HLA in healthy donors. Assay: immunoSEQ multiplex PCR; the TCRdb copy retains only in-frame clones and omits some. Of some 120,000 clones in the sample, 85% to 90% were seen once. V was cut by 0 bases and J by 0 bases, with 15 bases left in between. The CDR3 totals 18 residues. The germline gives CDR1 MGHRA, CDR2 YSYEKL. V is TRBV4-1 and J is TRBJ1-5; D might be TRBD1 (5 bases). The sequenced sample was PBMCs. The receptor's source is a woman younger than 35 in good health and CMV-seronegative. The CDR3 sequence is CASSQEGIGGVSNQPQHF. The DNA of the CDR3 is TGCGCCAGCAGCCAAGAAGGAATAGGAGGGGTTAGCAATCAGCCCCAGCATTTT.